Listed below are T cell receptor beta chains from one sample, sequenced in a study of T cell repertoires in cytomegalovirus infection. TCRdb independently ran MiXCR on the reads; one entry per CDR3 protein. Among about 440,000 distinct CDR3 sequences listed, roughly a third were seen once. The sequenced sample was PBMCs. All receptors come from a human donor in good health (CMV status not recorded). Some clones in this sample may be carry-over from other donors' samples. Each CDR3 is given with its conserved first and last residue. The D gene is left open where the match is weak. Only part of the rows carry a size: once, few, many, or a class if the clone is expanded.

cdr3_nt: TGTGCCAGCAGTTTATGGGGGAAACAGCCCCAGCATTTT
cdr3_aa: CASSLWGKQPQHF
j_call: TRBJ1-5
clone_size: few
d_call: .
v_call: TRBV28

cdr3_nt: TGCGCCAGCAGCCTTCGGGACATAGATCAGCCCCAGCATTTT
cdr3_aa: CASSLRDIDQPQHF
j_call: TRBJ1-5
clone_size: .
d_call: .
v_call: TRBV4-1

cdr3_nt: TGTGCCAGCAGCTCAAACACAGCCATGTACCGGACAGCCCAAGAGACCCAGTACTTC
cdr3_aa: CASSSNTAMYRTAQETQYF
j_call: TRBJ2-5
clone_size: few
d_call: .
v_call: TRBV7-2

cdr3_nt: TGTGCCACAAAAAGGAGTACAGGGGGCTATGGTGAGCAGTACTTC
cdr3_aa: CATKRSTGGYGEQYF
j_call: TRBJ2-7
clone_size: .
d_call: TRBD1
v_call: TRBV6-5

cdr3_nt: TGTGCCAGCAGCCCGGGGGGCCACCTCAATCCCCATGAGCAGTTCTTC
cdr3_aa: CASSPGGHLNPHEQFF
j_call: TRBJ2-1
clone_size: .
d_call: .
v_call: TRBV4-1

cdr3_nt: TGTGCCAGCTCACCACCGGGACTACGAGAGACCCAGTACTTC
cdr3_aa: CASSPPGLRETQYF
j_call: TRBJ2-5
clone_size: .
d_call: TRBD2
v_call: TRBV18

cdr3_nt: TGTGCCAGCAGCTTAGCGGGGTCACAGGGCGGCTACACCTTC
cdr3_aa: CASSLAGSQGGYTF
j_call: TRBJ1-2
clone_size: many
d_call: .
v_call: TRBV7-2

cdr3_nt: TGTGCCAGCAGCCTAGGACAGCCTCCTTATGGCTACACCTTC
cdr3_aa: CASSLGQPPYGYTF
j_call: TRBJ1-2
clone_size: many
d_call: .
v_call: TRBV7-2

cdr3_nt: TGTGCCAGCGGCCCAAGGGGATCGGGCACTGAAGCTTTCTTT
cdr3_aa: CASGPRGSGTEAFF
j_call: TRBJ1-1
clone_size: .
d_call: .
v_call: TRBV6-1

cdr3_nt: TGTGCCAGCCATGGGGCCTCAGACGATCAGCCCCAGCATTTT
cdr3_aa: CASHGASDDQPQHF
j_call: TRBJ1-5
clone_size: .
d_call: .
v_call: TRBV6-8

cdr3_nt: TGTGCCAGCAGTTACTCGGCGGGGTTAAGTCAGCCCCAGCATTTT
cdr3_aa: CASSYSAGLSQPQHF
j_call: TRBJ1-5
clone_size: .
d_call: .
v_call: TRBV6-5

cdr3_nt: TGTGCCAGCAGTTGGGGGCCAGATACGCAGTATTTT
cdr3_aa: CASSWGPDTQYF
j_call: TRBJ2-3
clone_size: few
d_call: .
v_call: TRBV28

cdr3_nt: TGTGCCAGCAGCGCTCTAGCGGGGGTCGCTACGCAGTATTTT
cdr3_aa: CASSALAGVATQYF
j_call: TRBJ2-3
clone_size: many
d_call: TRBD2
v_call: TRBV7-8

cdr3_nt: TGTGCCAGCAGTCCACTACAGTACGCCAACTATGGCTACACCTTC
cdr3_aa: CASSPLQYANYGYTF
j_call: TRBJ1-2
clone_size: .
d_call: .
v_call: TRBV6-8

cdr3_nt: TGTGCCGGTACCGGGACACTCTCTGGAAACACCATATATTTT
cdr3_aa: CAGTGTLSGNTIYF
j_call: TRBJ1-3
clone_size: .
d_call: .
v_call: TRBV12-3/TRBV12-4

cdr3_nt: TGTGCCAGCTCACCCCAGGGACAGCGGGGGGCCCTCGAGCAGTACTTC
cdr3_aa: CASSPQGQRGALEQYF
j_call: TRBJ2-7
clone_size: .
d_call: TRBD2
v_call: TRBV18

cdr3_nt: TGTGCCAGCAGCTTAGGATTGGCCGGGGGGTTGAACACCGGGGAGCTGTTTTTT
cdr3_aa: CASSLGLAGGLNTGELFF
j_call: TRBJ2-2
clone_size: .
d_call: TRBD2
v_call: TRBV7-2

cdr3_nt: TGTGCCAGCAGCCCCCTCCGGGGGGGGCGCACAGATACGCAGTATTTT
cdr3_aa: CASSPLRGGRTDTQYF
j_call: TRBJ2-3
clone_size: few
d_call: TRBD2
v_call: TRBV7-2

cdr3_nt: TGTGCCAGCAGCCCCCCCGGACTAGCAGGAAACGGGGAGCTGTTTTTT
cdr3_aa: CASSPPGLAGNGELFF
j_call: TRBJ2-2
clone_size: .
d_call: TRBD2
v_call: TRBV7-6

cdr3_nt: TGTGCCAGCAGTTACATAGCCTGGGCGTCTGGAGCCGTGCAGTACTTC
cdr3_aa: CASSYIAWASGAVQYF
j_call: TRBJ2-7
clone_size: .
d_call: .
v_call: TRBV28

cdr3_nt: TGTGCCAGCAGCTTCCAGGGGGCTGGGGCCAACGTCCTGACTTTC
cdr3_aa: CASSFQGAGANVLTF
j_call: TRBJ2-6
clone_size: many
d_call: TRBD1
v_call: TRBV7-2

cdr3_nt: TGTGCCAGCAGCGCTACTAGCGGGGGTGACGAGCAGTACTTC
cdr3_aa: CASSATSGGDEQYF
j_call: TRBJ2-7
clone_size: .
d_call: TRBD2
v_call: TRBV2

cdr3_nt: TGTGCCAGCAGCTTAGGCTTCCGAGCCTCCGGGGAGCTGTTTTTT
cdr3_aa: CASSLGFRASGELFF
j_call: TRBJ2-2
clone_size: many
d_call: .
v_call: TRBV7-2

cdr3_nt: TGCAGTGCTAGAGATTTTGGCAGGGACGCAGATACGCAGTATTTT
cdr3_aa: CSARDFGRDADTQYF
j_call: TRBJ2-3
clone_size: .
d_call: .
v_call: TRBV20-1

cdr3_nt: TGTGCCAGCAGCGAGGTCCGGGGGCGGGATGAGACCCAGTACTTC
cdr3_aa: CASSEVRGRDETQYF
j_call: TRBJ2-5
clone_size: .
d_call: .
v_call: TRBV11-2

cdr3_nt: TGTGCCAGCAGCGTCCAACGATCCGCGGGGGGCAGCTCCTACGAGCAGTACTTC
cdr3_aa: CASSVQRSAGGSSYEQYF
j_call: TRBJ2-7
clone_size: few
d_call: TRBD2
v_call: TRBV7-2

cdr3_nt: TGTGCCAGCAGCACATTGCAGGGGAACACTGAAGCTTTCTTT
cdr3_aa: CASSTLQGNTEAFF
j_call: TRBJ1-1
clone_size: many
d_call: .
v_call: TRBV7-9

cdr3_nt: TGTGCCAGCAGCTTGGTGGTTGGTCAGCCCCAGCATTTT
cdr3_aa: CASSLVVGQPQHF
j_call: TRBJ1-5
clone_size: .
d_call: .
v_call: TRBV7-2

cdr3_nt: TGCAGTGCTCTCCGCCTGGACTCCTACGAGCAGTACTTC
cdr3_aa: CSALRLDSYEQYF
j_call: TRBJ2-7
clone_size: .
d_call: .
v_call: TRBV20-1

cdr3_nt: TGTGCCATCAGTGATGGGACAGGGACCTACGAGCAGTACTTC
cdr3_aa: CAISDGTGTYEQYF
j_call: TRBJ2-7
clone_size: many
d_call: TRBD1
v_call: TRBV10-3

cdr3_nt: TGTGCCACCAGTGATCCACGACAGGGCGGCCTAATAGGGGAGACCCAGTACTTC
cdr3_aa: CATSDPRQGGLIGETQYF
j_call: TRBJ2-5
clone_size: .
d_call: TRBD1
v_call: TRBV24-1

cdr3_nt: TGTGCCAGCAGCTTGAGGCAGGGTACAGGCAGTGGCTACACCTTC
cdr3_aa: CASSLRQGTGSGYTF
j_call: TRBJ1-2
clone_size: .
d_call: .
v_call: TRBV5-4

cdr3_nt: TGTGCAAGCAGCTTTTCCCCAGGGGCCCTTAATTCACCCCTCCACTTT
cdr3_aa: CASSFSPGALNSPLHF
j_call: TRBJ1-6
clone_size: .
d_call: .
v_call: TRBV7-2